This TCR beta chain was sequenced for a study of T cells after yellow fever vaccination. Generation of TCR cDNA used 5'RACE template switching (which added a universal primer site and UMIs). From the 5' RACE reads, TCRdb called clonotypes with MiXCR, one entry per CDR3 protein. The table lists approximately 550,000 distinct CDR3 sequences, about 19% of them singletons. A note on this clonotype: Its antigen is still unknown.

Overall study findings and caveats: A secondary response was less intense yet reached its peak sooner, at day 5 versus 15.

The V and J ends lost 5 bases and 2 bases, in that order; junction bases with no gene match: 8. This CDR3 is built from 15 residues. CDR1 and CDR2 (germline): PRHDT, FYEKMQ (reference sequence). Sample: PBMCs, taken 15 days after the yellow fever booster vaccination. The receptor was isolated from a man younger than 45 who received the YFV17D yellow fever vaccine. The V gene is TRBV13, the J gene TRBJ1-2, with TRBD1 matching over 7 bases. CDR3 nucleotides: TGTGCCAGCAGCCACAACCGACAGGGAAACTATGGCTACACCTTC. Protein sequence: CASSHNRQGNYGYTF.